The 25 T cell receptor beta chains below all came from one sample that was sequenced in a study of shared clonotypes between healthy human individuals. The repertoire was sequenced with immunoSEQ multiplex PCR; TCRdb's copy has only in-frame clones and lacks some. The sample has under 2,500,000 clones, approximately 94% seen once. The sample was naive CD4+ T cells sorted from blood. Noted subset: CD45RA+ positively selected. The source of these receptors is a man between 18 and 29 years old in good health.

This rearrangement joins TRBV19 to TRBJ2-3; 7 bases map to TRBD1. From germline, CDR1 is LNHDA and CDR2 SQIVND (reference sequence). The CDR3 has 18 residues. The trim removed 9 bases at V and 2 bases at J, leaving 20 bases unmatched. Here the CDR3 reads CASKGAGNGKENTDTQYF. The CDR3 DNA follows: TGTGCCAGCAAGGGGGCAGGGAACGGGAAGGAGAACACAGATACGCAGTATTTT.

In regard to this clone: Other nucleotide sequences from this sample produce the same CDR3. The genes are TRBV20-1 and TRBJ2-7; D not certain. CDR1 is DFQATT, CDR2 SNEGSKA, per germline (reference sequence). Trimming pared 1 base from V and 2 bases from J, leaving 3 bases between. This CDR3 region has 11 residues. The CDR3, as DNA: TGCAGTGCTAGAGGAACCTACGAGCAGTACTTC. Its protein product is CSARGTYEQYF.

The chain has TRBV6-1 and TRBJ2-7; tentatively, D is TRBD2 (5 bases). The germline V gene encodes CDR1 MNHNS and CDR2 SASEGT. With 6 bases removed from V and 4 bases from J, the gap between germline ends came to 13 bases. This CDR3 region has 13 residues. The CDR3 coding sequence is TGTGCCAGCAGGACGGCGGGCTCGTACGAGCAGTACTTC. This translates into CASRTAGSYEQYF.

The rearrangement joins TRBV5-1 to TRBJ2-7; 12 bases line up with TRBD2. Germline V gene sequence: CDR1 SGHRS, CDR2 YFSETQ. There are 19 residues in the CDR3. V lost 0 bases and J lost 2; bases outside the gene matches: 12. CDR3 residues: CASSLASTSGGSTPYEQYF. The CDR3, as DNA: TGCGCCAGCAGCTTGGCTTCAACTAGCGGGGGGAGCACTCCCTACGAGCAGTACTTC.

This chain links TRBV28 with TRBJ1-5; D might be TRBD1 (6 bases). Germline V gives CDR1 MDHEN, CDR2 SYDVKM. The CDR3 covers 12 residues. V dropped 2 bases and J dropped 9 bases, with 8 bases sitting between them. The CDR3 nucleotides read TGTGCCAGCAGTTTAAGCAGGGGGCCCCAGCATTTT. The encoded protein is CASSLSRGPQHF.

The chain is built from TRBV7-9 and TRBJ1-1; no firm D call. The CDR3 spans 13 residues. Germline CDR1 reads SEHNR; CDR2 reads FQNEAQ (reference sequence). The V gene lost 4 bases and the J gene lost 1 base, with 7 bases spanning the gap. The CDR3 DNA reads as TGTGCCAGCAGCTCGCAGTCGAACACTGAAGCTTTCTTT. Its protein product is CASSSQSNTEAFF.

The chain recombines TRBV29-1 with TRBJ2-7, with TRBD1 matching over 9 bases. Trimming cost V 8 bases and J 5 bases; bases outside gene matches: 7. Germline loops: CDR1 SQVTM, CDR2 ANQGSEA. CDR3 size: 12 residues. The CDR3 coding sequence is TGCAGCACCAGACAGGGGGTAGACGAGCAGTACTTC. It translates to CSTRQGVDEQYF.

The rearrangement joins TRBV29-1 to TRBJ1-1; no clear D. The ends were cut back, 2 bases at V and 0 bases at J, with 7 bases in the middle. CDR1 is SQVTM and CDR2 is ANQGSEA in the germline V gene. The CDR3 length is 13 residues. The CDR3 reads CSVETVLNTEAFF. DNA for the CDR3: TGCAGCGTTGAAACGGTTTTGAACACTGAAGCTTTCTTT.

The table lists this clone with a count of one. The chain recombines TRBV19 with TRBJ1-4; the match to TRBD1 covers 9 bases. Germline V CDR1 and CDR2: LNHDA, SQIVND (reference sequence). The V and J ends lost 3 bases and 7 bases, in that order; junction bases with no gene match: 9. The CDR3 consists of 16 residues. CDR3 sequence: CASSMTSGTGSEKLFF. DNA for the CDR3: TGTGCCAGTAGTATGACCTCCGGGACAGGGAGTGAAAAACTGTTTTTT. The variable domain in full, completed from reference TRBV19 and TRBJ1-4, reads DGGITQSPKYLFRKEGQNVTLSCEQNLNHDAMYWYRQDPGQGLRLIYYSQIVNDFQKGDIAEGYSVSREKKESFPLTVTSAQKNPTAFYLCASSMTSGTGSEKLFFGSGTQLSVL.

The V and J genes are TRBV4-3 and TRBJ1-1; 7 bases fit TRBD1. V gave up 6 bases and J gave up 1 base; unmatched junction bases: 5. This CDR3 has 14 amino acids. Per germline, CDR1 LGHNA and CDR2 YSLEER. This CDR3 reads CASRLGTANTEAFF. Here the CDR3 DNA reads TGCGCCAGCAGACTCGGGACAGCGAACACTGAAGCTTTCTTT.

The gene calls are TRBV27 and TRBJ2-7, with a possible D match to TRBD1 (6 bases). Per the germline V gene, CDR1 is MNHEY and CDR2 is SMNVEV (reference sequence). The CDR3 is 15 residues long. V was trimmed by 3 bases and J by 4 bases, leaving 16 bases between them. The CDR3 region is CASSLGDTRRYEQYF. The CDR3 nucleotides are TGTGCCAGCAGTTTGGGGGACACCCGGCGATACGAGCAGTACTTC.

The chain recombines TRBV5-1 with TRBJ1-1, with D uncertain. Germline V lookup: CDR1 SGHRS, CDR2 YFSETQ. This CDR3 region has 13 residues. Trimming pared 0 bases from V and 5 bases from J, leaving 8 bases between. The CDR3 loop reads CASSLGPETEAFF. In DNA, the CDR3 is TGCGCCAGCAGCTTGGGACCGGAGACTGAAGCTTTCTTT. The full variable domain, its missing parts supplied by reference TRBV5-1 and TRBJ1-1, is KAGVTQTPRYLIKTRGQQVTLSCSPISGHRSVSWYQQTPGQGLQFLFEYFSETQRNKGNFPGRFSGRQFSNSRSEMNVSTLELGDSALYLCASSLGPETEAFFGQGTRLTVV.

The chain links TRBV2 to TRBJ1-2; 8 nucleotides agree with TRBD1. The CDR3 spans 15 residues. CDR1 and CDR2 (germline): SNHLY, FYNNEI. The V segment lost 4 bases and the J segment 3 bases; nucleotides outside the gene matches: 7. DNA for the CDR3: TGTGCCAGCAGTGCCGACAGGGGCCCATACTATGGCTACACCTTC. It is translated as CASSADRGPYYGYTF.

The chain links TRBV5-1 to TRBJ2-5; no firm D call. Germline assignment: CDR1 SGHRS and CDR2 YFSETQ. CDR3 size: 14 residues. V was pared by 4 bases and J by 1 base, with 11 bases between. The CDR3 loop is CASSVGSGQETQYF. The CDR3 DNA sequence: TGCGCCAGCAGCGTCGGTAGTGGCCAAGAGACCCAGTACTTC.

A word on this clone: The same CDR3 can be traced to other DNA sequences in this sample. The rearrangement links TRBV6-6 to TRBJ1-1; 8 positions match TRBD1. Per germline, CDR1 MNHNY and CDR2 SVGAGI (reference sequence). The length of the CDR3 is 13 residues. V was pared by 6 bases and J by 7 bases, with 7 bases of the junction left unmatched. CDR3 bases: TGTGCCAGCAGCTCGACAGGGGCGATTGAAGCTTTCTTT. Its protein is CASSSTGAIEAFF.

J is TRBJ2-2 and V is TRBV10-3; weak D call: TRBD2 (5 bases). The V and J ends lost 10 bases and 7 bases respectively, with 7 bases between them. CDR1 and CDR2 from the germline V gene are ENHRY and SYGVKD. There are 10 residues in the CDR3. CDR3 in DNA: TGTGCCACGGGGTACGGGGAGCTGTTTTTT. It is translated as CATGYGELFF.

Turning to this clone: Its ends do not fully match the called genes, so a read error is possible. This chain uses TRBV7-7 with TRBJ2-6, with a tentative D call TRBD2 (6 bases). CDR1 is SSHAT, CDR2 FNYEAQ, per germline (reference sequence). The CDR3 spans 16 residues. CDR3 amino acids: CASSLGGGPGANVLTF. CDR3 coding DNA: TGTGCTAGCAGCTTAGGAGGAGGGCCTGGGGCCAACGTCCTGACTTTC.

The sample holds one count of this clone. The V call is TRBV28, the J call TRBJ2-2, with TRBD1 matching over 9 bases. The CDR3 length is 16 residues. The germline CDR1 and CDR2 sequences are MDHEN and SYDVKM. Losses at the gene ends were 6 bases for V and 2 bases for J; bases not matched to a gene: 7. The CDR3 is CASSLGTGTNTGELFF. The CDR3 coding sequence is TGTGCCAGCAGCTTAGGGACAGGGACCAACACCGGGGAGCTGTTTTTT.

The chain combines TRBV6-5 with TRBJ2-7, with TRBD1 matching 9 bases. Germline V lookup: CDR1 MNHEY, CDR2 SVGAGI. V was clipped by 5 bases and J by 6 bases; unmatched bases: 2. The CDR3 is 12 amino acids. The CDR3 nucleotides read TGTGCCAGCAGTACGACAGGGGGCGAGCAGTACTTC. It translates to CASSTTGGEQYF.

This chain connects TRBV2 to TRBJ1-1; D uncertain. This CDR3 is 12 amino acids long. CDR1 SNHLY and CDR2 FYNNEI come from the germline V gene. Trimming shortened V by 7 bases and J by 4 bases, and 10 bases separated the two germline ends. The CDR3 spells CASNRRSTEAFF. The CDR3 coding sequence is TGTGCCAGCAACCGGAGAAGCACTGAAGCTTTCTTT.

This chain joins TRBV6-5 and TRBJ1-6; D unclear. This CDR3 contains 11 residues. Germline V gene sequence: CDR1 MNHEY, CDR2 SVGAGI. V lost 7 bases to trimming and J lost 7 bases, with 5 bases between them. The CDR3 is CASMRNSPLHF. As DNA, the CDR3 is TGTGCCAGCATGAGGAATTCACCCCTCCACTTT.

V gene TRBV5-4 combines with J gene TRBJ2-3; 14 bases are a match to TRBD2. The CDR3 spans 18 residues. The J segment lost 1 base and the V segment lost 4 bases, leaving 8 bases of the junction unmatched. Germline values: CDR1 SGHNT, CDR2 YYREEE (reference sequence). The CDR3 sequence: CASSTGTSGSGGTDTQYF. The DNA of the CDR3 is TGTGCCAGCAGCACCGGGACTAGCGGGAGTGGGGGCACAGATACGCAGTATTTT. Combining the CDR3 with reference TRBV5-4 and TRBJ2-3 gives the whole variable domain ETGVTQSPTHLIKTRGQQVTLRCSSQSGHNTVSWYQQALGQGPQFIFQYYREEENGRGNFPPRFSGLQFPNYSSELNVNALELDDSALYLCASSTGTSGSGGTDTQYFGPGTRLTVL.

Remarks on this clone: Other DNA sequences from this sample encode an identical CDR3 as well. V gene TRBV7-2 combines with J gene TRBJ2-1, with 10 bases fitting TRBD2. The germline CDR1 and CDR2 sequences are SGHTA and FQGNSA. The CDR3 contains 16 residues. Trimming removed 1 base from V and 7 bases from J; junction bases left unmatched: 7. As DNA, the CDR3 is TGTGCCAGCAGCTTAGGGCGGACTAGCGGTCAGAATGAGCAGTTCTTC. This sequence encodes CASSLGRTSGQNEQFF.

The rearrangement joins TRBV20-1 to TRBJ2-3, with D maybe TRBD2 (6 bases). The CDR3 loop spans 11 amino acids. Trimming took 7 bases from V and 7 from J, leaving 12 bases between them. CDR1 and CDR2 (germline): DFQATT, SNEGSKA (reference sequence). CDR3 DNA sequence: TGCAGTGGTCCCCGGGGGAATACGCAGTATTTT. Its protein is CSGPRGNTQYF.

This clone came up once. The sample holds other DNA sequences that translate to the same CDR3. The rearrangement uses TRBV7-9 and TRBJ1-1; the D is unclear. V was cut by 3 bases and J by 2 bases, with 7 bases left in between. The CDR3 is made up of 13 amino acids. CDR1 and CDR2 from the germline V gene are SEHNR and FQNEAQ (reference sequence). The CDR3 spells CASSFLSNTEAFF. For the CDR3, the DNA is TGTGCCAGCAGCTTTCTGTCAAACACTGAAGCTTTCTTT.